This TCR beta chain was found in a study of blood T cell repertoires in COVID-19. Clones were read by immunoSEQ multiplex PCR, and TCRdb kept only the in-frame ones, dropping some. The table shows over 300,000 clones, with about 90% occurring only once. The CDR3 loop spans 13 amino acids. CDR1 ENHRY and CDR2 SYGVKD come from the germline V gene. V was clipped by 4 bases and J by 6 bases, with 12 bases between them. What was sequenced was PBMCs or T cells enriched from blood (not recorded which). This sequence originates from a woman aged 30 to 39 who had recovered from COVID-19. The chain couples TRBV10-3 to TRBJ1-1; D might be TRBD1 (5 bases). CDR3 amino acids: CAISALWGAEAFF. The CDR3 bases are TGTGCCATCAGTGCCCTCTGGGGGGCTGAAGCTTTCTTT.